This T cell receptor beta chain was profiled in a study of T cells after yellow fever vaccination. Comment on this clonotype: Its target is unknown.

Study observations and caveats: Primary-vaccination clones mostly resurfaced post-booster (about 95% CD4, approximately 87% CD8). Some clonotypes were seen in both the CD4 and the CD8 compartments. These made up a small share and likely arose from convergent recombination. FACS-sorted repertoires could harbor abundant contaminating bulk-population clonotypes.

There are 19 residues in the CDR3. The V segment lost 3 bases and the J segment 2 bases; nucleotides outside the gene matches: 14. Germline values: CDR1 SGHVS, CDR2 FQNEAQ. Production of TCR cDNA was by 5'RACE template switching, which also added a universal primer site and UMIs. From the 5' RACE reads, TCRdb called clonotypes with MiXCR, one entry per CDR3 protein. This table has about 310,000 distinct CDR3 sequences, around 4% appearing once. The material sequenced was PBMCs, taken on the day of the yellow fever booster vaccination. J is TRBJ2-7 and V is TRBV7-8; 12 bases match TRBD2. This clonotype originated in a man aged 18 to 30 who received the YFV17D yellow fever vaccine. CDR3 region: CASSFSATSGGRPTYEQYV. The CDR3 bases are TGTGCCAGCAGCTTTAGCGCGACTAGCGGGGGACGCCCGACCTACGAGCAGTACGTC.